This TCR beta chain was identified in a study of T cells in Graves' hyperthyroidism and ophthalmopathy (dated by TCRdb to between 2018 and 2021). Looking at the study overall: Peripheral blood samples were taken at initial diagnosis, before any treatment was given. To identify distinguishing TCR V-J signatures, a discovery cohort of around 100 patients was used, comprising fewer than 45 with Graves' ophthalmopathy and 57 with stable Graves' hyperthyroidism. An independent validation cohort of 18 to 20 hyperthyroidism patients and some 15 patients who later progressed to ophthalmopathy tested prospective prediction of ophthalmopathy. The roughly 100 discovery patients were randomly split 7:3 into training and test sets. The study also compared thyroid tissue and blood T-cell repertoires from five or six Graves' hyperthyroidism patients. After sampling, hyperthyroidism patients received methimazole starting at 30 mg daily, and ophthalmopathy patients received high-dose intravenous methylprednisolone. According to the paper, TCR Vbeta CDR3 sequencing was carried out on 135 peripheral blood samples, which came from about 45 ophthalmopathy, 80 or so hyperthyroidism and about 17 progressor patients.

A patient counted as having stable Graves' hyperthyroidism if no progression to ophthalmopathy occurred over 18 months of follow-up. Hyperthyroidism patients were aged 18 to 65 years and newly diagnosed, with disease duration of less than 2 months. Exclusion was applied to patients with uncontrolled infections, other autoimmune diseases, pregnancy or lactation. Diagnoses were established on the basis of clinical symptoms, serum thyroxine and TRAb, thyroid ultrasound, and orbital computed tomography. PBMCs were separated from approximately 9.9 ml of fresh peripheral blood using Ficoll-Paque density gradient centrifugation. Trizol reagent was used to extract total RNA, and RNA quality was then checked on an Agilent 2100 Bioanalyzer. This clonotype occurred many times. Its cognate antigen has yet to be identified. Base qualities are not recorded, but no much larger clone differs from it by a single base.

TCR beta CDR3 regions were amplified from RNA transcripts. For the first round of RT-PCR on the TCR CDR3, the HTBI primer set was used together with the Qiagen OneStep RT-PCR kit. A second multiplex PCR round built the libraries, followed by size selection and purification. The libraries were sequenced on an Illumina HiSeq2000 using paired-end 100 bp reads. As for the authors' bioinformatics: SOAPnuke was used to process the raw data, throwing out any read that contained adapters or uncalled bases, had a mean Phred below 15, or lacked an exact constant-primer or identifier match. COPE v1.2.5 was used to merge high-quality paired reads, and clonotypes were defined as unique nucleotide sequences. MiTCR v1.1 was used to align the clonotypes against IMGT TRBV, TRBD and TRBJ reference segments. The analysis was restricted to V-J combinations with a frequency above 0.0001, which together covered 99.2% of the repertoires. The TCS score was defined as F50 (clonal expansion) divided by E x V (chaos), with BLOSUM62-based TCRdist calculated between CDR3 peptides within each V-J. Welch's t-statistics and random forest reduced roughly 530 V-J features to under 15, which were used in a naive Bayes classifier (R e1071). The similarity between thyroid and blood repertoires was quantified using the Morisita-Horn index. Using fastp trimming at Q25 and MiXCR clonotype assembly, TCRdb reanalyzed the public sequencing data and kept in-frame beta chains. One record per CDR3 amino acid sequence lists the most common genes and DNA. TCRdb assigned the V and J calls; the authors' analysis was not used. This sample comprises 700,000 to 850,000 distinct CDR3 sequences, approximately 36% of them detected only once. Together, the top ten hold around 31% of the sample.

The full study reports these points: In validation, the model predicted progression to ophthalmopathy a median of roughly 6.5 months before onset, with around 70% sensitivity and about 72% specificity. Most expanded thyroid clonotypes (frequency above 0.001) were also detected in blood, suggesting blood repertoires may reflect thyroid immune responses. In cross-validation, a model built on a 13 V-J signature told ophthalmopathy apart from stable hyperthyroidism with under 90% sensitivity and 81% to 82% specificity, and in testing the same model reached 80%/75%. No statistical method was used to fix the sample size in advance, and group allocation was not hidden from the investigators.

V is clipped by 4 bases and J by 3 bases, and the sequence between their germline boundaries is 7 bases long. From the cysteine through the phenylalanine, the CDR3 covers 13 amino acids. The entry retains the CDR3 DNA only, 39 bases that are in frame from base 1. CDR1 and CDR2 are read off the germline V gene (reference sequence) as SGHNT and YYREEE. Sequencing used blood. The source is a woman in her thirties or forties with Graves' hyperthyroidism. The receptor chain draws on TRBV5-4 and TRBJ1-4; perhaps TRBD1 is the D gene, with 5 bases matching. The nucleotides are TGTGCCAGCAGCCGGACATCTAATGAAAAACTGTTTTTT. It translates as CASSRTSNEKLFF.